These 21 T cell receptor beta chains were sequenced from one sample in a study of blood T cell repertoires in COVID-19. The protocol was immunoSEQ multiplex PCR, while the TCRdb copy is restricted to in-frame clones and leaves out a portion. The sample contains about 80,000 clones, roughly three quarters of which appear only once. Sequenced material: peripheral blood. These TCRs come from a man aged 70-80 years with active or convalescent COVID-19.

The chain is built from TRBV6-5 and TRBJ1-5; D gene uncertain. Germline V CDR1 and CDR2: MNHEY, SVGAGI. The CDR3 covers 15 residues. V lost 0 bases to trimming and J lost 1 base, with 7 bases between them. The CDR3 DNA reads as TGTGCCAGCAGTTACTCGTTCTACAGCAATCAGCCCCAGCATTTT. This translates into CASSYSFYSNQPQHF.

V is TRBV10-2 and J is TRBJ1-5; 8 bases agree with TRBD1. The CDR3 length is 14 residues. Germline V lookup: CDR1 WSHSY, CDR2 SAAADI. Unmatched junction bases numbered 8, after V lost 7 bases and J lost 6 bases. CDR3 loop: CASTATGGGQPQHF. Written as DNA, the CDR3 is TGCGCCAGCACCGCCACAGGGGGAGGTCAGCCCCAGCATTTT.

This rearrangement joins TRBV11-2 to TRBJ1-4; 10 nucleotides line up with TRBD1. J was trimmed by 7 bases and V by 5 bases; bases with no gene match: 4. The germline gives CDR1 SGHAT, CDR2 FQNNGV. The CDR3 spans 14 residues. CDR3 bases: TGTGCCAGCAGCCGGGGGACAGGGGTTGAAAAACTGTTTTTT. It specifies CASSRGTGVEKLFF.

This chain connects TRBV6-5 to TRBJ2-7, with TRBD2 matching over 9 bases. J lost 0 bases, V lost 2 bases, and 5 bases had no gene match. The CDR3 sequence is 16 residues long. Germline-derived CDR1 and CDR2 are MNHEY and SVGAGI. The CDR3 region is CASSYAGGISSYEQYF. The CDR3 DNA is TGTGCCAGCAGTTACGCGGGGGGGATAAGCTCCTACGAGCAGTACTTC.

The CDR3 loop is CASSGPGSEETQYF. CDR3 sequence (DNA): TGTGCCAGCAGTGGACCGGGGTCGGAAGAGACCCAGTACTTC. The chain couples TRBV2 to TRBJ2-5, with D possibly being TRBD2 (5 bases). The CDR3 is 14 amino acids. The V gene's germline CDR1 is SNHLY and CDR2 FYNNEI. V lost 4 bases, J lost 3 bases, and 12 bases lay in between.

This rearrangement joins TRBV2 to TRBJ1-2, with unresolved D. V was clipped by 6 bases and J by 4 bases, with 9 bases between them. The germline V gene encodes CDR1 SNHLY and CDR2 FYNNEI. The CDR3 contains 12 residues. CDR3 DNA sequence: TGTGCCAGCAGGTTGGAGAGCTATGGCTACACCTTC. Its protein is CASRLESYGYTF.

V gene TRBV28 combines with J gene TRBJ1-3; perhaps TRBD1 as D (6 bases). The V gene's germline CDR1 is MDHEN and CDR2 SYDVKM. The CDR3 spans 17 residues. V gave up 3 bases and J gave up 0 bases, with 15 bases separating them. The CDR3 DNA reads TGTGCCAGCAGTTTGGGGGCAGGGGCTCTCTCTGGAAACACCATATATTTT. As protein: CASSLGAGALSGNTIYF.

V usage is TRBV18 and J usage is TRBJ1-1; D is undetermined. The germline CDR1 and CDR2 sequences are KGHSH and LQKENI. CDR3 length: 13 residues. V lost 5 bases and J 0 bases, leaving 7 bases between the germline ends. The DNA for the CDR3 is TGTGCCAGCTCAAGATCAGTGAACACTGAAGCTTTCTTT. It yields the protein CASSRSVNTEAFF.

The J gene is TRBJ1-6, the V gene TRBV19; 8 positions agree with TRBD1. The CDR3 extends over 15 amino acids. V trimming: 6 bases; J trimming: 6 bases; junction bases outside the gene matches: 7. The V gene's germline CDR1 is LNHDA and CDR2 SQIVND (reference sequence). This CDR3 is CASRKGQGPNSPLHF. CDR3 in DNA: TGTGCCAGTAGGAAAGGACAGGGACCTAATTCACCCCTCCACTTT.

The genes are TRBV18 and TRBJ1-6, with 9 bases fitting TRBD1. The CDR3 sequence is 15 residues long. Germline CDR1 and CDR2: KGHSH and LQKENI. The ends lost 3 bases at V and 9 bases at J; junction bases unmatched: 6. CDR3 DNA sequence: TGTGCCAGCTCACCCGGACAGGGGTATTCTTCACCCCTCCACTTT. Translating it yields CASSPGQGYSSPLHF. Together with reference TRBV18 and TRBJ1-6, the CDR3 gives the full variable domain: NAGVMQNPRHLVRRRGQEARLRCSPMKGHSHVYWYRQLPEEGLKFMVYLQKENIIDESGMPKERFSAEFPKEGPSILRIQQVVRGDSAAYFCASSPGQGYSSPLHFGNGTRLTVT.

The gene calls are TRBV2 and TRBJ1-5; D unclear. CDR3 length: 12 amino acids. The germline V and J ends were trimmed by 2 bases and 5 bases, with 4 bases remaining between them. The germline V gene encodes CDR1 SNHLY and CDR2 FYNNEI. The CDR3 reads CASSEQDQPQHF. Written as DNA, the CDR3 is TGTGCCAGCAGTGAACAGGATCAGCCCCAGCATTTT.

The chain couples TRBV30 to TRBJ1-1, with 8 bases that match TRBD1. The trim removed 5 bases at V and 6 bases at J, leaving 11 bases unmatched. The CDR3 is 14 residues long. Looked up from germline, CDR1 is GTSNPN and CDR2 is SVGIG (reference sequence). The CDR3 region is CAWGIAGGRSEAFF. The CDR3 nucleotides read TGTGCCTGGGGGATTGCAGGGGGCCGGTCTGAAGCTTTCTTT.

This clone turned up a few times. The chain couples TRBV6-6 to TRBJ1-1; weak D call: TRBD1 (6 bases). Germline CDR1 reads MNHNY; CDR2 reads SVGAGI (reference sequence). The CDR3 totals 14 residues. Trimming stripped 4 bases from V and 4 bases from J, with 13 bases between. CDR3 DNA: TGTGCCAGCAGTTCCCGGACAGAACTCACTGAAGCTTTCTTT. Translated, it gives CASSSRTELTEAFF.

The chain is built from TRBV4-1 and TRBJ1-6; D unresolved. Trimming removed 1 base from V and 3 bases from J, with 10 bases in between. Germline V gene lookup returns CDR1 MGHRA and CDR2 YSYEKL. This CDR3 is 16 amino acids long. CDR3 protein: CASSQVSVYYNSPLHF. The DNA of the CDR3 is TGCGCCAGCAGCCAAGTTTCAGTATACTATAATTCACCCCTCCACTTT.

This rearrangement joins TRBV21-1 to TRBJ2-4; the table gives TRBD2 as D, unverified against the DNA. TRBV21-1 is a recognized pseudogene. The CDR3 totals 11 residues. The DNA of the CDR3 is TGTGCCAGCAGCACCGGTGTAGTTTTGTACTTC. Amino acids: CASSTGVVLYF.

This sequence joins TRBV10-3 and TRBJ2-3; 7 nucleotides match TRBD2. The CDR3 runs to 14 residues. Germline loops: CDR1 ENHRY, CDR2 SYGVKD. V trimming: 2 bases; J trimming: 8 bases; junction bases outside the gene matches: 7. The CDR3 here is CAISEREDAGTQYF. CDR3 in DNA: TGTGCCATCAGTGAGCGGGAGGACGCAGGTACGCAGTATTTT.

The count of this clone is one. The CDR3 protein is CASSASGTGGEKLFF. CDR3 DNA: TGCGCCAGCAGCGCCTCCGGGACAGGGGGTGAAAAACTGTTTTTT. The chain joins TRBV5-1 to TRBJ1-4, with TRBD1 identical over 11 bases. V lost 4 bases, J lost 7 bases, and 6 bases stayed unmatched. The germline gives CDR1 SGHRS, CDR2 YFSETQ. CDR3 length: 15 amino acids.

The genes are TRBV5-1 and TRBJ2-3; 12 bases agree with TRBD2. The CDR3 totals 16 residues. The V and J ends lost 4 bases and 3 bases, in that order; junction bases with no gene match: 6. The germline CDR1 and CDR2 sequences are SGHRS and YFSETQ. CDR3 in amino acids: CASSPGLAGRTDTQYF. The CDR3 DNA reads TGCGCCAGCAGCCCTGGACTAGCGGGGAGGACAGATACGCAGTATTTT.

This sequence joins TRBV28 and TRBJ1-6, with D tentatively TRBD1 (5 bases). The CDR3 totals 16 residues. Per germline, CDR1 MDHEN and CDR2 SYDVKM. V was cut by 5 bases and J by 0 bases, with 11 bases left in between. CDR3 DNA sequence: TGTGCCAGCAGTGAACAGGAGAGCTCCTATAATTCACCCCTCCACTTT. It encodes CASSEQESSYNSPLHF.

The chain links TRBV19 to TRBJ1-1; D not resolved. Germline V lookup: CDR1 LNHDA, CDR2 SQIVND (reference sequence). V shed 6 bases and J shed 8 bases, with 10 bases lying between them. This CDR3 region has 11 residues. Here the CDR3 reads CASSFLREAFF. CDR3 bases: TGTGCCAGTAGCTTCCTGAGGGAAGCTTTCTTT.

This chain connects TRBV6-5 to TRBJ2-2, with D maybe TRBD2 (6 bases). CDR1 is MNHEY and CDR2 is SVGAGI in the germline V gene. The CDR3 spans 15 residues. The V gene lost 6 bases and the J gene lost 1 base, with 12 bases spanning the gap. CDR3 amino acids: CASSLGTLNTGELFF. CDR3 bases: TGTGCCAGCAGCCTCGGGACTTTGAACACCGGGGAGCTGTTTTTT.